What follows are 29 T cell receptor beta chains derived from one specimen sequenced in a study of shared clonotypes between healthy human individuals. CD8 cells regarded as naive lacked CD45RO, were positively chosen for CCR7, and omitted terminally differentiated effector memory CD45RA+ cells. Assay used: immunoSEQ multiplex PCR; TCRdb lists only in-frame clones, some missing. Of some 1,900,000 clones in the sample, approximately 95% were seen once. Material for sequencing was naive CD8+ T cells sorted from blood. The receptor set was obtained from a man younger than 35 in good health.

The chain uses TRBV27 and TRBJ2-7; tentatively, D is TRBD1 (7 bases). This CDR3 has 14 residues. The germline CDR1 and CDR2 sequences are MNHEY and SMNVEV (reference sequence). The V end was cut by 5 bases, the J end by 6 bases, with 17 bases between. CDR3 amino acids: CASSDRQGGPEQYF. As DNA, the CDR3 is TGTGCCAGCAGTGATCGTCAGGGGGGACCCGAGCAGTACTTC.

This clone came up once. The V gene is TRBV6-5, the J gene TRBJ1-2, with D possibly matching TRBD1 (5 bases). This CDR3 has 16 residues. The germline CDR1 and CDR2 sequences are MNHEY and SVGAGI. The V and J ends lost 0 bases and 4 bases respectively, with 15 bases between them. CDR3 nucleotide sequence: TGTGCCAGCAGTTACTCGATGGGGGACTTCTCCTATGGCTACACCTTC. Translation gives CASSYSMGDFSYGYTF.

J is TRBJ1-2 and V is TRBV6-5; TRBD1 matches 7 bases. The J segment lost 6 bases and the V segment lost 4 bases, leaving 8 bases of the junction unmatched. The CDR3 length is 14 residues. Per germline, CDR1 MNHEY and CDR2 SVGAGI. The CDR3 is CASSSTGVGDGYTF. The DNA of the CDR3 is TGTGCCAGCAGTTCCACAGGGGTCGGGGATGGCTACACCTTC.

The CDR3 here is CASRMDLSGDEKLFF. DNA of the CDR3: TGTGCCAGCAGGATGGATTTATCGGGGGATGAAAAACTGTTTTTT. The gene calls are TRBV2 and TRBJ1-4; D perhaps matches TRBD1 (5 bases). Germline CDR1 and CDR2: SNHLY and FYNNEI. V gave up 6 bases and J gave up 6 bases, with 17 bases separating them. The CDR3 totals 15 residues. Supplemented by reference TRBV2 and TRBJ1-4, the full variable domain reads EPEVTQTPSHQVTQMGQEVILRCVPISNHLYFYWYRQILGQKVEFLVSFYNNEISEKSEIFDDQFSVERPDGSNFTLKIRSTKLEDSAMYFCASRMDLSGDEKLFFGSGTQLSVL.

CDR3 region: CASSVGVKPGSSDEQYF. CDR3 nucleotides: TGTGCCAGCAGCGTCGGGGTGAAACCGGGAAGTTCGGACGAGCAGTACTTC. J is TRBJ2-7 and V is TRBV9, with D maybe TRBD2 (5 bases). This CDR3 has 17 amino acids. Germline assignment: CDR1 SGDLS and CDR2 YYNGEE. Trimming removed 2 bases from V and 5 bases from J, with 23 bases in between.

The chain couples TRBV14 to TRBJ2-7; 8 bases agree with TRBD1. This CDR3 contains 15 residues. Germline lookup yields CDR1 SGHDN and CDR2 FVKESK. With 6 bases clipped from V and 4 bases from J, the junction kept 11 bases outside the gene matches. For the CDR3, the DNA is TGTGCCAGCAGTTTCAGGGGGCCCGCACGGTACGAGCAGTACTTC. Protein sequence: CASSFRGPARYEQYF.

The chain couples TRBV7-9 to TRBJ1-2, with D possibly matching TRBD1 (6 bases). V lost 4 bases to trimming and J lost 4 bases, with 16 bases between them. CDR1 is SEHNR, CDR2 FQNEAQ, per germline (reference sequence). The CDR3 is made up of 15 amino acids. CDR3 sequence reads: CASSWGDTASYGYTF. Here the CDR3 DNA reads TGTGCCAGCAGCTGGGGGGACACCGCGTCCTATGGCTACACCTTC.

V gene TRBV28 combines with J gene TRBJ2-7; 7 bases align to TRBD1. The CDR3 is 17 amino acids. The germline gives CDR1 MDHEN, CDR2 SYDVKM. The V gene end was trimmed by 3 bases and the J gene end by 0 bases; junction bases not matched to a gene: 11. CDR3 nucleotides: TGTGCCAGCAGTTTTGAAGGGCACAGGGGACCCTCCTACGAGCAGTACTTC. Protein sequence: CASSFEGHRGPSYEQYF.

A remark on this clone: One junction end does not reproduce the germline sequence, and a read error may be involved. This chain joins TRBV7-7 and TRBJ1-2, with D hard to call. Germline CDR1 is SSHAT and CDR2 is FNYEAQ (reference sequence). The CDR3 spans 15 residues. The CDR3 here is CASSSKGPPQKGYTF. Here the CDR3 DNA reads TGTGCTAGCAGCTCTAAAGGGCCCCCTCAGAAGGGCTACACCTTC.

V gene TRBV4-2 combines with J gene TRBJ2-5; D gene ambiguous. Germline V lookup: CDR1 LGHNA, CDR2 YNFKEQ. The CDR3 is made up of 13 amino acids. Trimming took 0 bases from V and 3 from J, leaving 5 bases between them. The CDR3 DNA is TGTGCCAGCAGCCAAGATCTGGAAGAGACCCAGTACTTC. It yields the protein CASSQDLEETQYF.

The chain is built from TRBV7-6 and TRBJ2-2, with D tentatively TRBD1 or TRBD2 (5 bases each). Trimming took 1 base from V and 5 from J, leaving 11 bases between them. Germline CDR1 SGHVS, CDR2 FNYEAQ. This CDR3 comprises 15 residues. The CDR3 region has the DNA TGTGCCAGCAGCTTAGTTCCGGGACGGACCGGGGAGCTGTTTTTT. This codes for CASSLVPGRTGELFF.

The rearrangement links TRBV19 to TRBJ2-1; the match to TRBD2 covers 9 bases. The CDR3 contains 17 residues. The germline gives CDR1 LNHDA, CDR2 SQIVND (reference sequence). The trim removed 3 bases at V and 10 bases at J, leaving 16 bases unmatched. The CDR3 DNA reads TGTGCCAGTAGTATGTCGTGGGGAGGTTTAGCGGGAGACGAGCAGTTCTTC. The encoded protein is CASSMSWGGLAGDEQFF.

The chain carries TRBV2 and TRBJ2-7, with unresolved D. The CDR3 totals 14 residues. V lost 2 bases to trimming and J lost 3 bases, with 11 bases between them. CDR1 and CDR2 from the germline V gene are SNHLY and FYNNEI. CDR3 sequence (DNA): TGTGCCAGCAGTGAAATTGGTTCCGGCTACGAGCAGTACTTC. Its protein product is CASSEIGSGYEQYF. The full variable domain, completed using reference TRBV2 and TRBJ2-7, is EPEVTQTPSHQVTQMGQEVILRCVPISNHLYFYWYRQILGQKVEFLVSFYNNEISEKSEIFDDQFSVERPDGSNFTLKIRSTKLEDSAMYFCASSEIGSGYEQYFGPGTRLTVT.

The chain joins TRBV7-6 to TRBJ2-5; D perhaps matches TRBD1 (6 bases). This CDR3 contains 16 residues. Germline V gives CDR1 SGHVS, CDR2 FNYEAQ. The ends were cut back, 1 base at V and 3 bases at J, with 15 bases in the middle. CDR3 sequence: CASSLVYGQPEETQYF. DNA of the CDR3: TGTGCCAGCAGCTTAGTCTATGGACAGCCAGAAGAGACCCAGTACTTC.

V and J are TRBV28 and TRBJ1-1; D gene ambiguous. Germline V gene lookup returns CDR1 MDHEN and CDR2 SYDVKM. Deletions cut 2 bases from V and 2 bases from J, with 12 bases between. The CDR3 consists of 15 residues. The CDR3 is CASSLVVVANTEAFF. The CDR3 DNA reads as TGTGCCAGCAGTTTAGTAGTCGTGGCAAACACTGAAGCTTTCTTT.

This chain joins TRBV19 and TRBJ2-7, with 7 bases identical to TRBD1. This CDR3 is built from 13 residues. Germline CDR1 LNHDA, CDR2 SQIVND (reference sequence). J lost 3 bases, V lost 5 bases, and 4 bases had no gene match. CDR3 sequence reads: CASSGGQSYEQYF. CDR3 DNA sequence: TGTGCCAGTAGTGGGGGACAGAGCTACGAGCAGTACTTC.

CDR3 sequence reads: CASSPLVEYEQYF. The CDR3 DNA is TGCGCCAGCAGCCCCTTAGTAGAATACGAGCAGTACTTC. This chain joins TRBV4-1 and TRBJ2-7, with no clear D. Trimming left V 4 bases short and J 4 bases short, with 11 bases between. The germline V gene encodes CDR1 MGHRA and CDR2 YSYEKL. CDR3 length: 13 residues.

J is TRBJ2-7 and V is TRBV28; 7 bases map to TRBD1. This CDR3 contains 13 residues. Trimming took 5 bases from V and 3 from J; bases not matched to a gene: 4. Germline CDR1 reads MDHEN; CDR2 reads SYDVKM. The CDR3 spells CASSESGGYEQYF. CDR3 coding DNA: TGTGCCAGCAGTGAATCAGGGGGCTACGAGCAGTACTTC. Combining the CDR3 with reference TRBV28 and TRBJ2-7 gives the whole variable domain DVKVTQSSRYLVKRTGEKVFLECVQDMDHENMFWYRQDPGLGLRLIYFSYDVKMKEKGDIPEGYSVSREKKERFSLILESASTNQTSMYLCASSESGGYEQYFGPGTRLTVT.

The CDR3 protein is CASSVAERAFF. DNA of the CDR3: TGTGCCAGCAGTGTGGCGGAGAGAGCTTTCTTT. The chain employs TRBV6-5 and TRBJ1-1, with D hard to call. V was cut by 5 bases and J by 10 bases, with 11 bases left in between. CDR3 length: 11 residues. Germline V gene data show CDR1 as MNHEY and CDR2 as SVGAGI.

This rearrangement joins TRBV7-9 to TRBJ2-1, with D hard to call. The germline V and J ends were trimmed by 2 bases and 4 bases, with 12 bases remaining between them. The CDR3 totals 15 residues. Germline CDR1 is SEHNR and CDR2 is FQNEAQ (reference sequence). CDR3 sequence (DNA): TGTGCCAGCAGCTTATCCGAGGACGAGTACAATGAGCAGTTCTTC. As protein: CASSLSEDEYNEQFF.

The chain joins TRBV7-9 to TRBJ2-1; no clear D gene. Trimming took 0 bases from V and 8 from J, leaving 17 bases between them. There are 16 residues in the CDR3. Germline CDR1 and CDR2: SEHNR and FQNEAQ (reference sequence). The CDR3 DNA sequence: TGTGCCAGCAGCTTAGCGACGGGTCAAGAATCCCATGAGCAGTTCTTC. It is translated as CASSLATGQESHEQFF.

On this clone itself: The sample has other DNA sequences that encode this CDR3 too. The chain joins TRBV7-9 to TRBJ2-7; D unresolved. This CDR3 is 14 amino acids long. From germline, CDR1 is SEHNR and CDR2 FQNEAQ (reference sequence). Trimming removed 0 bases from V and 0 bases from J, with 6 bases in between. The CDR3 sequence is CASSLAPGSYEQYF. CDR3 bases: TGTGCCAGCAGCTTAGCGCCCGGCTCCTACGAGCAGTACTTC.

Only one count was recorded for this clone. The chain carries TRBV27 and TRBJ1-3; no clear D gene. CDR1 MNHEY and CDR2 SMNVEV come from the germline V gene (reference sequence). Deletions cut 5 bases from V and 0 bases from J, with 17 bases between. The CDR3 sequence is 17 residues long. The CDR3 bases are TGTGCCAGCAGTCCCGTCGCCCCAGGAACCTCTGGAAACACCATATATTTT. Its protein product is CASSPVAPGTSGNTIYF.

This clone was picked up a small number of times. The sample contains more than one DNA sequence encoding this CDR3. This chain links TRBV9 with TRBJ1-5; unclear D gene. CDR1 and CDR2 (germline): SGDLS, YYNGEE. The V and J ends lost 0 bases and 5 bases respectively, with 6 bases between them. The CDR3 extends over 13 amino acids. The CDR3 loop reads CASSVAGDQPQHF. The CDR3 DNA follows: TGTGCCAGCAGCGTAGCAGGCGATCAGCCCCAGCATTTT.

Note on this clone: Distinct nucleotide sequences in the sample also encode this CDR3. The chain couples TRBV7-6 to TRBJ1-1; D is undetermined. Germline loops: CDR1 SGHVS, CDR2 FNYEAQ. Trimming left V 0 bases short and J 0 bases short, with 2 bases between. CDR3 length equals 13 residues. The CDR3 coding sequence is TGTGCCAGCAGCTTAGCTATGAACACTGAAGCTTTCTTT. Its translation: CASSLAMNTEAFF.

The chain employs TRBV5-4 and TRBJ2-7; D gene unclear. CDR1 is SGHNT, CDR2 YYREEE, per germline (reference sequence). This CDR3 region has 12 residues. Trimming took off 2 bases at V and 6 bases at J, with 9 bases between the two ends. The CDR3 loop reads CASSFLAGEQYF. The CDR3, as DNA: TGTGCCAGCAGCTTTTTAGCAGGCGAGCAGTACTTC.

The CDR3 DNA reads as TGTGCCAGCAGCAATAGCGGGAGGGGGGACGAGCAGTACTTC. Its translation: CASSNSGRGDEQYF. The chain is built from TRBV7-8 and TRBJ2-7; 11 bases map to TRBD2. CDR1 and CDR2 from the germline V gene are SGHVS and FQNEAQ. J lost 5 bases, V lost 5 bases, and 5 bases had no gene match. The length of the CDR3 is 14 residues. Complete variable domain (other parts from reference TRBV7-8 and TRBJ2-7): GAGVSQSPRYKVAKRGQDVALRCDPISGHVSLFWYQQALGQGPEFLTYFQNEAQLDKSGLPSDRFFAERPEGSVSTLKIQRTQQEDSAVYLCASSNSGRGDEQYFGPGTRLTVT.

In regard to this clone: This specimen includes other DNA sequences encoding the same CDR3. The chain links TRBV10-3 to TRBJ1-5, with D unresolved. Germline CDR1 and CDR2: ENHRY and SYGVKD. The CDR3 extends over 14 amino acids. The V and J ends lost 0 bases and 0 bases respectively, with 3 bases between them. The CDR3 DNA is TGTGCCATCAGTGAGTCAGGTAGCAATCAGCCCCAGCATTTT. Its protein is CAISESGSNQPQHF.

The CDR3 DNA follows: TGCGCCAGCAGCTTGGCCGAAGTCTTCGGGGCTTGGGCTCAAGAGACCCAGTACTTC. Encoded protein: CASSLAEVFGAWAQETQYF. The rearrangement joins TRBV5-1 to TRBJ2-5, with D perhaps assigned TRBD1 or TRBD2 (5 bases each). The V end lost 0 bases, the J end lost 2 bases, and 23 bases lay between the germline ends. Germline CDR1 SGHRS, CDR2 YFSETQ. The CDR3 length is 19 residues.